This T cell receptor beta chain was sequenced during a study of T cell responses to AZD1222 COVID-19 vaccine (dated by TCRdb to the early 2020s). At the level of the whole study: A total of approximately 240 trial participants underwent TCR sequencing, of whom 200 to 220 received two doses of AZD1222 and about 25 received two doses of the MenACWY control vaccine. Trial participants were enrolled by age into subgroups of 18-55, 56-69 and 70-plus years, and roughly 150, 30 and 60 TCR-sequenced participants, respectively, were included in these subgroups. Here is what the overall study found, with its caveats: Most participants were white British and females outnumbered males, and the authors suggested that clonal diversity may have been underestimated. The vaccine-associated CD4 TCRs covered the entire spike protein, and the dominant responses fell in regions 160-218 and 743-854. After two AZD1222 doses, spike-specific TCR breadth and depth were significantly higher than at day 0 and than in MenACWY recipients. Conclusions about previously exposed vaccinees are limited, since just six AZD1222 recipients were seropositive for SARS-CoV-2 at baseline. Because no day 14 peak-response samples were available, the repertoires could be characterized only after the peak T cell response. Epitopes outside the regions mutated in the B.1.351 and B.1.1.7 variants were reportedly recognized by nearly half of the unique spike-specific TCRs. In the small 56-69-year group, the increase in depth fell short of significance, most likely because of low power.

At the junction V is shortened by 6 bases and J by 5 bases, with 13 bases in between. The CDR3, from cysteine to phenylalanine, totals 13 residues. CDR3 DNA is the only sequence kept; it has 39 bases, read in frame from the first base. Looking up the germline V gene yields CDR1 MDHEN and CDR2 SYDVKM. What this sample's time point label stands for: about 28 days (+/-7) after the second vaccine dose. AZD1222 recipients whose second dose came at about 4 weeks and those whose second dose came at about 12 weeks were combined into one group, since spike-specific TCR depth and breadth did not differ between the two schedules. Samples from vaccinated people were obtained from the UK trials COV001 and COV002, which included a single-blind randomized controlled phase 2/3 trial of AZD1222 (ChAdOx1 nCoV-19) in healthy adults. Trial participant PBMC samples were collected at day 0 and day 28 after the second dose for TCRbeta chain sequencing.

As to this clone: Its antigen has not been determined. No clone much larger than this one lies a single base away; base qualities are absent. Distinct nucleotide sequences in the sample also encode this CDR3.

The CDR3 regions of human TCRbeta chains were analyzed by immunosequencing. Per the authors' processing: Repertoire TCRs were checked for matches against a reference library of SARS-CoV-2-specific TCRs that had been generated using the MIRA antigen-specificity platform. Breadth was defined as the fraction of unique TCRs that were SARS-CoV-2-associated, and depth was defined as the fraction of total T cells that were SARS-CoV-2-associated. Using the MIRA data, each spike-specific TCR was mapped to the spike region that the TCR reacts to and placed in a CD4 or CD8 class. Log10-transformed breadth and depth values were compared by one-way ANOVA with Sidak's multiple comparisons tests. This immuneACCESS table, as held by TCRdb, lists in-frame sequences with V and J called but not all clones. Of the missing ones, under half trace to an unresolved V gene in checked studies; the others have no known cause. Clone size and the V and J calls come from that table; the DNA yielded D and trimming. The sample table records 250,000 to 300,000 clones; almost 95% of these occur just once. The leading ten clones occupy 0.55% of the sample.

The chain is assembled from TRBV28 and TRBJ1-2; a tentative D call is TRBD1 (6 bases match). The origin of this receptor is an adult who received the AZD1222 COVID-19 vaccine. Sequencing used peripheral blood, obtained 28 days after the second AZD1222 dose. The CDR3 region reads CASSLGGRYGYTF. The nucleotides read TGTGCCAGCAGCCTAGGGGGGCGGTATGGCTACACCTTC.